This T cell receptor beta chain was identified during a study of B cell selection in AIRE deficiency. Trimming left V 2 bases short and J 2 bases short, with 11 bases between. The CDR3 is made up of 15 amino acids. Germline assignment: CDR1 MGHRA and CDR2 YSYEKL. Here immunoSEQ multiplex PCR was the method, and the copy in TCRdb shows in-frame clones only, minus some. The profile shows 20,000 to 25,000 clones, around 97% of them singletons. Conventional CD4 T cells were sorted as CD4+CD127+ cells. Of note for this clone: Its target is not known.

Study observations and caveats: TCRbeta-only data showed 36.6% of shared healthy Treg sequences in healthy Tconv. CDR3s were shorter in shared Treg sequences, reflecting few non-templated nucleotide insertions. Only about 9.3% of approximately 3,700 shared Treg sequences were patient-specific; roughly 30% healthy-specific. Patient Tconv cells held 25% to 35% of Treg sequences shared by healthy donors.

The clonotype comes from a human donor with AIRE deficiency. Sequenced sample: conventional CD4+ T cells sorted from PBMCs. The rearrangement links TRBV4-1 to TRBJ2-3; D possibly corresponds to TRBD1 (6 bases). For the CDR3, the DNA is TGCGCCAGCAGCCAACGGGGACATTACACAGATACGCAGTATTTT. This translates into CASSQRGHYTDTQYF.